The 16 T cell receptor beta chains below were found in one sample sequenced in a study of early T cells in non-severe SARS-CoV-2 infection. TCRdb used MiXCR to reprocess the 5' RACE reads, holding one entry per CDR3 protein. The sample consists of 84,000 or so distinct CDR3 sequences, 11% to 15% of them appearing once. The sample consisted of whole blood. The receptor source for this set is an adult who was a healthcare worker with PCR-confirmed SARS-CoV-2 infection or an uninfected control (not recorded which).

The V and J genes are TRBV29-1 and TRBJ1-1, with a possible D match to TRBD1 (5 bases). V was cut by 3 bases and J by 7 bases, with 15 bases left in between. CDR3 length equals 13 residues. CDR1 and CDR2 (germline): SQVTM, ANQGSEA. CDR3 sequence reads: CSVDSTGVSEAFF. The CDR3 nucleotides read TGCAGCGTTGACAGTACAGGTGTAAGTGAAGCTTTCTTT. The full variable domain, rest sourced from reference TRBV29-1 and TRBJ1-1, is SAVISQKPSRDICQRGTSLTIQCQVDSQVTMMFWYRQQPGQSLTLIATANQGSEATYESGFVIDKFPISRPNLTFSTLTVSNMSPEDSSIYLCSVDSTGVSEAFFGQGTRLTVV.

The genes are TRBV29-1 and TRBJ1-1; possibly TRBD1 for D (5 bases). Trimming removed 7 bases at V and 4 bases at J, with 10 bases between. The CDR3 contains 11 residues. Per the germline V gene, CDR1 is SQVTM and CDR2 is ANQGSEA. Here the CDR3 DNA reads TGCAGCGCGAGTGGGGGCACTGAAGCTTTCTTT. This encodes CSASGGTEAFF.

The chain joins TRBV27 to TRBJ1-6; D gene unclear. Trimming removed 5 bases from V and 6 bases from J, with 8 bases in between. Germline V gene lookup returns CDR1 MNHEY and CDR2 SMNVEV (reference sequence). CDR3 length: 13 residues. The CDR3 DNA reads TGTGCCAGCAGTAAAGGGCCTAATTCACCCCTCCACTTT. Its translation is CASSKGPNSPLHF.

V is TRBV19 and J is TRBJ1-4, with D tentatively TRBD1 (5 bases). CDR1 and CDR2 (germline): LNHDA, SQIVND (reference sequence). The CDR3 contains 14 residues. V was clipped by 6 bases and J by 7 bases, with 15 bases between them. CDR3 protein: CASRRGTSSEKLFF. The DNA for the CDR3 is TGTGCCAGTAGGCGTGGGACGAGTTCTGAAAAACTGTTTTTT. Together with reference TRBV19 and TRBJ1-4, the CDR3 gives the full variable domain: DGGITQSPKYLFRKEGQNVTLSCEQNLNHDAMYWYRQDPGQGLRLIYYSQIVNDFQKGDIAEGYSVSREKKESFPLTVTSAQKNPTAFYLCASRRGTSSEKLFFGSGTQLSVL.

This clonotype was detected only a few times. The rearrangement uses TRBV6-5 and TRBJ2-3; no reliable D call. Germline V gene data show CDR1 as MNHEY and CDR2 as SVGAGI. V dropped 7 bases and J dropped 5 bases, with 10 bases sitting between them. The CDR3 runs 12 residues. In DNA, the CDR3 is TGTGCCAGCAAAGGGAATGGAGATACGCAGTATTTT. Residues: CASKGNGDTQYF.

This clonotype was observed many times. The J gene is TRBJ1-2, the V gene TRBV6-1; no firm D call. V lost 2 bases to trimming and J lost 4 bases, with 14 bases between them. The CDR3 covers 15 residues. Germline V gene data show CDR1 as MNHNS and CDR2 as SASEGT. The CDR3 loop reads CASSESNVGFYGYTF. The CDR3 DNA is TGTGCCAGCAGTGAAAGCAACGTGGGATTCTATGGCTACACCTTC.

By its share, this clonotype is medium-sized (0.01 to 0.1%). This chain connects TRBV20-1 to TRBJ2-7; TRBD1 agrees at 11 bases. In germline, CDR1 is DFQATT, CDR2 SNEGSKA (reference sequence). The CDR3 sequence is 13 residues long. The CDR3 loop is CSVPGQGGFEQYF. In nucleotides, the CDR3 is TGCAGCGTTCCGGGACAGGGGGGCTTCGAGCAGTACTTC.

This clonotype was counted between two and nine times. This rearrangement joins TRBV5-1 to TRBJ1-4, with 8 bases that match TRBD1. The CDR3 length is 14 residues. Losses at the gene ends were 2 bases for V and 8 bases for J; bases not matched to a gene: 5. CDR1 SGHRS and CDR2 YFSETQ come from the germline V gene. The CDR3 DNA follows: TGCGCCAGCAGCTTACAGACAGGGGAGGAAAAACTGTTTTTT. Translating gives CASSLQTGEEKLFF.

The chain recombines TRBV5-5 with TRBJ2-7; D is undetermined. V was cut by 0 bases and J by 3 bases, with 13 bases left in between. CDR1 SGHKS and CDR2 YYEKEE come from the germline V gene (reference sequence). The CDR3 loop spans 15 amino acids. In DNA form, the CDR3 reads TGTGCCAGCAGCTTGGACTGGCAGTCAGACTACGAGCAGTACTTC. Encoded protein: CASSLDWQSDYEQYF. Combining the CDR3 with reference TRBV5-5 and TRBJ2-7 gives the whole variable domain DAGVTQSPTHLIKTRGQQVTLRCSPISGHKSVSWYQQVLGQGPQFIFQYYEKEERGRGNFPDRFSARQFPNYSSELNVNALLLGDSALYLCASSLDWQSDYEQYFGPGTRLTVT.

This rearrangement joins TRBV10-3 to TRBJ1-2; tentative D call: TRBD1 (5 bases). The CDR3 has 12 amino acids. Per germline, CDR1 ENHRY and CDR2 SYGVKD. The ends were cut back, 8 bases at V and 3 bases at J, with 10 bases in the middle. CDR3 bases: TGTGCCATCGGGCAGGGTGACTATGGCTACACCTTC. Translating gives CAIGQGDYGYTF.

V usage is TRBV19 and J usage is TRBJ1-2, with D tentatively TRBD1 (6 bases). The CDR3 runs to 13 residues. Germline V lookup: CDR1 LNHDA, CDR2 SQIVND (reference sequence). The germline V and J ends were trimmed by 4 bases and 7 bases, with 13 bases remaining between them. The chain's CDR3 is CASSTPGTTGYTF. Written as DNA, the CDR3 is TGTGCCAGTAGTACTCCCGGGACAACTGGCTACACCTTC.

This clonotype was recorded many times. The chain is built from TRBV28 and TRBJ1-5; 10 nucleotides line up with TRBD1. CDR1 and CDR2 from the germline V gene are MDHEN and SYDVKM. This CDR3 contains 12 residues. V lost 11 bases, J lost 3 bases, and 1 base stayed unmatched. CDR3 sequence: CAGQGVNQPQHF. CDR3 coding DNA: TGTGCCGGACAGGGGGTCAATCAGCCCCAGCATTTT.

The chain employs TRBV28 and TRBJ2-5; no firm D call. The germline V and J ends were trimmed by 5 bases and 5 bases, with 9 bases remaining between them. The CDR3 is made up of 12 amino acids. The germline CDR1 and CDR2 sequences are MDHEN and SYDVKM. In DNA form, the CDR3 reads TGTGCCAGCAGTGGCCCTCTCGAGACCCAGTACTTC. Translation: CASSGPLETQYF.

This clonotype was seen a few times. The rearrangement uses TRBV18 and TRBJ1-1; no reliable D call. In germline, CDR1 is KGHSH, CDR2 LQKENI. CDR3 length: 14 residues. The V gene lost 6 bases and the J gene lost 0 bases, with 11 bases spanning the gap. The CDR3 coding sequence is TGTGCCAGCTCGAACGGAGGGCTGAACACTGAAGCTTTCTTT. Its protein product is CASSNGGLNTEAFF. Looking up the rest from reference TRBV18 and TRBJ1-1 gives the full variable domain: NAGVMQNPRHLVRRRGQEARLRCSPMKGHSHVYWYRQLPEEGLKFMVYLQKENIIDESGMPKERFSAEFPKEGPSILRIQQVVRGDSAAYFCASSNGGLNTEAFFGQGTRLTVV.

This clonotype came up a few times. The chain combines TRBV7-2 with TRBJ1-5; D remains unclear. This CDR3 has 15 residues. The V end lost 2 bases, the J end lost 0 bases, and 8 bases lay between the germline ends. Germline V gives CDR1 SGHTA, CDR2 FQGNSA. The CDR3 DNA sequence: TGTGCCAGCAGCTTAATAGCTAATAGCAATCAGCCCCAGCATTTT. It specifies CASSLIANSNQPQHF.

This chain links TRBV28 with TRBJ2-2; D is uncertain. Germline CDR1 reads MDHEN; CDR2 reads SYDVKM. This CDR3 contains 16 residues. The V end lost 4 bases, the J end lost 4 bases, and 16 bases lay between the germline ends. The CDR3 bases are TGTGCCAGCAGTTCTCTAGTGGCTAGAGTCACCGGGGAGCTGTTTTTT. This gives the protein CASSSLVARVTGELFF.